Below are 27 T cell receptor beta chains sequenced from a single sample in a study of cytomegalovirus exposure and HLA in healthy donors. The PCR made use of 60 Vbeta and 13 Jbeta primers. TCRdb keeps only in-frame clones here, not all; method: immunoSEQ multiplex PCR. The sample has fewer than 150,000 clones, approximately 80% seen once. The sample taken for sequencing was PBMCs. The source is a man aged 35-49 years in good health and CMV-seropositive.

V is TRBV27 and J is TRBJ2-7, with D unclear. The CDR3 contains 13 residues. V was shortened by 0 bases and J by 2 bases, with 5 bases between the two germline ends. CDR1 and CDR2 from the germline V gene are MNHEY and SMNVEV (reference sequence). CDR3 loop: CASSLSPTYEQYF. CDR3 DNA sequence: TGTGCCAGCAGTTTATCCCCTACCTACGAGCAGTACTTC.

The CDR3 nucleotides read TGTGCCATCAGTGAGTCGGGGACAATAACTGAAGCTTTCTTT. Residues: CAISESGTITEAFF. This chain links TRBV10-3 with TRBJ1-1, with D perhaps matching TRBD1 (6 bases). Looked up from germline, CDR1 is ENHRY and CDR2 is SYGVKD. The CDR3 runs to 14 residues. The V and J ends lost 0 bases and 5 bases respectively, with 10 bases between them.

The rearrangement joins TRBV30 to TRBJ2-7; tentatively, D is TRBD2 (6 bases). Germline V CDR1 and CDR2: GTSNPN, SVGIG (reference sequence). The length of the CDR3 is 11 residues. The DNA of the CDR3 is TGTGCTATGCGGGGATACTACGAGCAGTACTTC. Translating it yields CAMRGYYEQYF.

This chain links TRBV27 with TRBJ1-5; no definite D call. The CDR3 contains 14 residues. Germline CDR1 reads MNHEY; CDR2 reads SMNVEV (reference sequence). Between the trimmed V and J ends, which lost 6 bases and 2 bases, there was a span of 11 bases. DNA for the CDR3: TGTGCCAGCAGCCCACCCGGGGGCAATCAGCCCCAGCATTTT. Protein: CASSPPGGNQPQHF.

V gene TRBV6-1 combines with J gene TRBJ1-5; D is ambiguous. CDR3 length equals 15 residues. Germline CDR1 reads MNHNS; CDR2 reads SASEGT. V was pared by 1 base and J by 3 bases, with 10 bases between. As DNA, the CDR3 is TGTGCCAGCAGTGAAGGTCAGATCCCCAATCAGCCCCAGCATTTT. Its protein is CASSEGQIPNQPQHF.

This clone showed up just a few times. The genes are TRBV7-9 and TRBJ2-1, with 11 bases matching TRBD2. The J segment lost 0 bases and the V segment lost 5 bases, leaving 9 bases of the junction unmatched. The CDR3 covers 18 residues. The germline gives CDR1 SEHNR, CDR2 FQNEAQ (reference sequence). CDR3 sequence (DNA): TGTGCCAGCAGCACACTATCCGGACTAGCGGGCTCCTACAATGAGCAGTTCTTC. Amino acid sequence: CASSTLSGLAGSYNEQFF.

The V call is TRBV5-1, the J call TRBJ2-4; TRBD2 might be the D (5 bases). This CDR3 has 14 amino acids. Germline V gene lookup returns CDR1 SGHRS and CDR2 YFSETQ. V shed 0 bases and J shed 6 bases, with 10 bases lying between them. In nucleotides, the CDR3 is TGCGCCAGCAGCTTGGAGGCGGGTGCAAACATTCAGTACTTC. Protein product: CASSLEAGANIQYF.

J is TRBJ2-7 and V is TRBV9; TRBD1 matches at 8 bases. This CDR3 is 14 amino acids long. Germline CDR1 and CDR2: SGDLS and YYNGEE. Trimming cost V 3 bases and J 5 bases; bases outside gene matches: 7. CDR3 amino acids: CASSGPGGAHEQYF. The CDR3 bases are TGTGCCAGCAGCGGTCCAGGGGGCGCCCACGAGCAGTACTTC.

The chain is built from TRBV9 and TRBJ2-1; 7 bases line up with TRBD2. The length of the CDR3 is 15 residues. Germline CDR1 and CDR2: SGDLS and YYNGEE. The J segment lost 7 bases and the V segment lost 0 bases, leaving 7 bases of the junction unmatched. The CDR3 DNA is TGTGCCAGCAGCGTAGGGGCTAGCGGAAAAAATGAGCAGTTCTTC. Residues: CASSVGASGKNEQFF.

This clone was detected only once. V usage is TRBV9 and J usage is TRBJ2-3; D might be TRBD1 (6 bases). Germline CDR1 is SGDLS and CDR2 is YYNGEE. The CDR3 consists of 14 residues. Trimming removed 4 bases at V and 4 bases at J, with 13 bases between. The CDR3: CASSPGTWADTQYF. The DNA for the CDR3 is TGTGCCAGCAGCCCCGGGACATGGGCAGATACGCAGTATTTT.

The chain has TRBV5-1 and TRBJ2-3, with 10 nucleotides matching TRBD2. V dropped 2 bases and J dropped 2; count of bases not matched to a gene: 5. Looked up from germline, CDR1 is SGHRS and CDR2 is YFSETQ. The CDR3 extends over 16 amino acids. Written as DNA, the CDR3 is TGCGCCAGCAGCTTAGATCTAGCGGGGGCCACAGATACGCAGTATTTT. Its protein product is CASSLDLAGATDTQYF.

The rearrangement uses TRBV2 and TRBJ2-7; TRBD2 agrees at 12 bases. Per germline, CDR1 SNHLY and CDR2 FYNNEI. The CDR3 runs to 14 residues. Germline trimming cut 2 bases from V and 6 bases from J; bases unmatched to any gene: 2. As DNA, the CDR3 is TGTGCCAGCAGTGAACAGACTAGCGGGAGCGAGCAGTACTTC. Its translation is CASSEQTSGSEQYF.

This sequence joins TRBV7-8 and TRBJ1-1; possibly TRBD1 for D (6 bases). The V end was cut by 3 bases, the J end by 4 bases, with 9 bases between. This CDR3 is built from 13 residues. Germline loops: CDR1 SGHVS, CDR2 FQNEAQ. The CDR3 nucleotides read TGTGCCAGCAGCTTTACAGGGAGCACTGAAGCTTTCTTT. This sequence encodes CASSFTGSTEAFF. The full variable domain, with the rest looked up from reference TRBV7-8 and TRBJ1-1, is GAGVSQSPRYKVAKRGQDVALRCDPISGHVSLFWYQQALGQGPEFLTYFQNEAQLDKSGLPSDRFFAERPEGSVSTLKIQRTQQEDSAVYLCASSFTGSTEAFFGQGTRLTVV.

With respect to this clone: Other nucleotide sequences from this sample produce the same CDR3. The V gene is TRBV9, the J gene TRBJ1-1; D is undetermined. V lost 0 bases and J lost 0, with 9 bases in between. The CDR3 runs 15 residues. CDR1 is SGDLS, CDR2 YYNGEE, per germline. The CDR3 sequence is CASSVEGGMNTEAFF. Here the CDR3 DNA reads TGTGCCAGCAGCGTAGAGGGAGGGATGAACACTGAAGCTTTCTTT. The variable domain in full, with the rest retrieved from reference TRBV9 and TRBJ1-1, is DSGVTQTPKHLITATGQRVTLRCSPRSGDLSVYWYQQSLDQGLQFLIQYYNGEERAKGNILERFSAQQFPDLHSELNLSSLELGDSALYFCASSVEGGMNTEAFFGQGTRLTVV.

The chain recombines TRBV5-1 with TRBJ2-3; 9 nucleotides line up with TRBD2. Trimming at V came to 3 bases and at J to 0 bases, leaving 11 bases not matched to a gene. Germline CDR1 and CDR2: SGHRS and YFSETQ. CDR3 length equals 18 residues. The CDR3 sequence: CASSWKGRGGRSTDTQYF. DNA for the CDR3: TGCGCCAGCAGCTGGAAGGGGCGGGGGGGCCGGAGCACAGATACGCAGTATTTT.

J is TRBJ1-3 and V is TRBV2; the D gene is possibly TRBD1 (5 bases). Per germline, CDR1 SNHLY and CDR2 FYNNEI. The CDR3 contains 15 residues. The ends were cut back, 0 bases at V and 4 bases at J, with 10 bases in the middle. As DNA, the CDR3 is TGTGCCAGCAGTGAAGCGCAGACAGTCGGAAACACCATATATTTT. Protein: CASSEAQTVGNTIYF.

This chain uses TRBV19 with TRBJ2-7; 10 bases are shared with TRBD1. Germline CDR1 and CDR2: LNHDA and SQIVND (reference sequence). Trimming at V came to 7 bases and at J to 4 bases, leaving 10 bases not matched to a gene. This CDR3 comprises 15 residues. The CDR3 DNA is TGTGCCAGTACCCTTTCCCCGGGACAGGGGTACGAGCAGTACTTC. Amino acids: CASTLSPGQGYEQYF. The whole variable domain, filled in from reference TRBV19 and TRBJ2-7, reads DGGITQSPKYLFRKEGQNVTLSCEQNLNHDAMYWYRQDPGQGLRLIYYSQIVNDFQKGDIAEGYSVSREKKESFPLTVTSAQKNPTAFYLCASTLSPGQGYEQYFGPGTRLTVT.

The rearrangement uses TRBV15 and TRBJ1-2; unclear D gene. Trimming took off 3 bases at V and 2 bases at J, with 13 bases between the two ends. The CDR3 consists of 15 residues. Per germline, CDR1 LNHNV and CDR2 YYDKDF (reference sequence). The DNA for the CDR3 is TGTGCCACCAGCAGCTGGAGACGATCAAACTATGGCTACACCTTC. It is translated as CATSSWRRSNYGYTF.

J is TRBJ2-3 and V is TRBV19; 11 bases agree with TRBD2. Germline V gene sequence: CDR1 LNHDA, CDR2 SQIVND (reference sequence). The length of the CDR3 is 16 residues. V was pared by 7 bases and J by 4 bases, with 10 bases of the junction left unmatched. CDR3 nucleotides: TGTGCCAGTAAATTGGTTAGCGGGGGGGCCGCAGATACGCAGTATTTT. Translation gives CASKLVSGGAADTQYF.

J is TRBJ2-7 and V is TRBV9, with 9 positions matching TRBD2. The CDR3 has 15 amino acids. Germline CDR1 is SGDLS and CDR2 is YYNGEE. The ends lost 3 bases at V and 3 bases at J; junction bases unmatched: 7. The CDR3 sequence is CASSALAGGLYEQYF. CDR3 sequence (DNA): TGTGCCAGCAGCGCCTTGGCGGGAGGGCTCTACGAGCAGTACTTC. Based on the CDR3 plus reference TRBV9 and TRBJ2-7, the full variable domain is DSGVTQTPKHLITATGQRVTLRCSPRSGDLSVYWYQQSLDQGLQFLIQYYNGEERAKGNILERFSAQQFPDLHSELNLSSLELGDSALYFCASSALAGGLYEQYFGPGTRLTVT.

CDR3 loop: CAWSHGRAETTDTQYF. DNA for the CDR3: TGTGCCTGGAGTCACGGGAGGGCCGAGACGACAGATACGCAGTATTTT. The chain couples TRBV30 to TRBJ2-3; the match to TRBD2 covers 8 bases. Germline values: CDR1 GTSNPN, CDR2 SVGIG (reference sequence). After removal of 2 bases from V and 3 bases from J, the junction contained 10 bases not matched to a gene. The CDR3 is made up of 16 amino acids.

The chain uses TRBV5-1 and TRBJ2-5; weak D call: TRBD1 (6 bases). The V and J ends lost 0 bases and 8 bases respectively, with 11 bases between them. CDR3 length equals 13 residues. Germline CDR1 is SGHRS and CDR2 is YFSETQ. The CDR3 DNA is TGCGCCAGCAGCTTGGACAGGGTAGATACCCAGTACTTC. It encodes CASSLDRVDTQYF.

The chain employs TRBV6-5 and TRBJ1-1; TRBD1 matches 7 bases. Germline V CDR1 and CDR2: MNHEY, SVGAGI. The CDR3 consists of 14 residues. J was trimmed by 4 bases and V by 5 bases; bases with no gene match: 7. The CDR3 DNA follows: TGTGCCAGCAGTGCCCAGGGGGTGGGCACTGAAGCTTTCTTT. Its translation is CASSAQGVGTEAFF.

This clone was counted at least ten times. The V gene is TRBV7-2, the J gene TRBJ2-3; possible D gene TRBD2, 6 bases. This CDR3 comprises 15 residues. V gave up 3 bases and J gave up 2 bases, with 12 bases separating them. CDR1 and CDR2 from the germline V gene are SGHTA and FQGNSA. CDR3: CASSLTSPYTDTQYF. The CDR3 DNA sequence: TGTGCCAGCAGCTTGACTAGTCCGTACACAGATACGCAGTATTTT.

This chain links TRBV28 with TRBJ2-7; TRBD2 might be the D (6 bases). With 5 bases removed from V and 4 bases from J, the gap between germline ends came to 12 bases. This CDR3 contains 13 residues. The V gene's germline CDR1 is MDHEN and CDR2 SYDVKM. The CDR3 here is CASSTGTLYEQYF. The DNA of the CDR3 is TGTGCCAGCAGTACTGGGACTCTTTACGAGCAGTACTTC. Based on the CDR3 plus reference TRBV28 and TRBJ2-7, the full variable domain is DVKVTQSSRYLVKRTGEKVFLECVQDMDHENMFWYRQDPGLGLRLIYFSYDVKMKEKGDIPEGYSVSREKKERFSLILESASTNQTSMYLCASSTGTLYEQYFGPGTRLTVT.

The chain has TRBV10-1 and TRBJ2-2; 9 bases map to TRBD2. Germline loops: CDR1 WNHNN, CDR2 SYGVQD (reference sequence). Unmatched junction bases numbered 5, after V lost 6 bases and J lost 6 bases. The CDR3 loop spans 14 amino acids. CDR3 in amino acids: CASRASGNSGELFF. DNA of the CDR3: TGCGCCAGCAGGGCTAGCGGGAATTCCGGGGAGCTGTTTTTT.

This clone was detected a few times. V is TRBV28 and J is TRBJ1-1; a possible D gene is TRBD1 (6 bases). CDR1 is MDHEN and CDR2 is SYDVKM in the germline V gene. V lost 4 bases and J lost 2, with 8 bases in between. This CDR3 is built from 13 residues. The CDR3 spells CASSWTVNTEAFF. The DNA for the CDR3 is TGTGCCAGCAGTTGGACAGTTAACACTGAAGCTTTCTTT.